This T cell receptor beta chain was identified during a study of T cell repertoires in aging, cancer and after chemotherapy. By share, this clonotype counts as medium-sized. Its antigen remains unknown. Germline trimming cut 8 bases from V and 8 bases from J; bases unmatched to any gene: 8. Per germline, CDR1 LNHDA and CDR2 SQIVND (reference sequence). The CDR3 contains 12 residues. Rearranged V-D-J TRB sequences were amplified with a mixed TRB-A/B primer pool. TCRdb fed the multiplex PCR reads into MiXCR, producing one record per CDR3 protein. The sample lists under 2,000 distinct CDR3 sequences; around 24% were seen once. The template was genomic DNA from peripheral blood, not RNA. General study results and limits: Untreated cancer patients had significantly lower blood TCR diversity than age-matched healthy donors. Healthy donors lost TCR diversity with age mainly through richness, cancer patients through richness and evenness. In each cancer cohort, median generation probability increased across chemotherapy, suggesting thymic output rebounded. No conclusions about immunological memory after chemotherapy can be drawn from the repertoire data.

The rearrangement joins TRBV19 to TRBJ1-2; 7 bases align to TRBD1. This TCR came from a human donor with a solid tumor. Sample: blood. The DNA for the CDR3 is TGTGCCAGTGACCGACAGGGACAGGGCTACACCTTC. Translation: CASDRQGQGYTF.